This T cell receptor (beta chain) was identified during a study of T cells after yellow fever vaccination. About the research overall: When fractions had low cell numbers, they were prepared with SMART-Seq v4 Ultra Low Input. Study-level findings and limits: Reappearance after the booster was observed for most primary-vaccination clones (about 97% CD4, about 90% CD8).

This clonotype was seen many times. What it binds is unknown. V dropped 6 bases and J dropped 4; count of bases not matched to a gene: 4. The CDR3 covers 14 residues. A 5'RACE template-switching step, the method used to make TCR cDNA, added a universal primer site and UMIs. TCRdb fed the 5' RACE reads into MiXCR, producing one record per CDR3 protein. Of 250,000 to 350,000 distinct CDR3 sequences in the sample, less than 9.5% were seen once. Material: CD4+ T cells sorted from PBMCs, obtained 5 days after the yellow fever booster vaccination. This chain joins TRBV12-3 or TRBV12-4 and TRBJ1-2; 11 bases match TRBD1. The sequence was collected from a man aged 18 to 29 who received the YFV17D yellow fever vaccine. The CDR3 DNA sequence: TGTGCCAGCAGCCGGACAGGGGGCGTCTATGGCTACACCTTC. It translates to CASSRTGGVYGYTF.